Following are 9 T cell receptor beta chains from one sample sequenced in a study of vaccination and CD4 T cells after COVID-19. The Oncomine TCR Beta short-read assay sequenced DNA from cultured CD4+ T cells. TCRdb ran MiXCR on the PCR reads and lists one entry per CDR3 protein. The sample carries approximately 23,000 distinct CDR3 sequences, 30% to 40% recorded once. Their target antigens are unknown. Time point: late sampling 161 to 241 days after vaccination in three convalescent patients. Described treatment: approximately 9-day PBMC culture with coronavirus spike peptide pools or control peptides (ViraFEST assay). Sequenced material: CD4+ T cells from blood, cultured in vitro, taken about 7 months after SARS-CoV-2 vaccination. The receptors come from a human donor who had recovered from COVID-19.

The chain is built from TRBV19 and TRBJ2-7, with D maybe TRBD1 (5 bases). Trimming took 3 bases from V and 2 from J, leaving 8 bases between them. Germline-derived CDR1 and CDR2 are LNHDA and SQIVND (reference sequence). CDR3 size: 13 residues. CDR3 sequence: CASSIAGTYEQYF. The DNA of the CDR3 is TGTGCCAGTAGTATTGCAGGGACCTACGAGCAGTACTTC.

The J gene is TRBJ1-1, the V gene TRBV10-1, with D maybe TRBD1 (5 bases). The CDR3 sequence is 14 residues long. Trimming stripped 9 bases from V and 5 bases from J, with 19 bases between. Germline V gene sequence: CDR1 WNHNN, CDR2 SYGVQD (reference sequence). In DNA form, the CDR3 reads TGCGCCAGTAGAACAGGTGGAGTAGGGACTGAAGCTTTCTTT. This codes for CASRTGGVGTEAFF.

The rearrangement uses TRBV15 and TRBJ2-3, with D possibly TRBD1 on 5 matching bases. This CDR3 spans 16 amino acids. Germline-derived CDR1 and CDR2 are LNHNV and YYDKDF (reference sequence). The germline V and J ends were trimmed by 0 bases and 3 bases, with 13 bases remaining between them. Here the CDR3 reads CATSRDSGRVTDTQYF. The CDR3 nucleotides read TGTGCCACCAGCAGAGATTCGGGCAGGGTGACAGATACGCAGTATTTT. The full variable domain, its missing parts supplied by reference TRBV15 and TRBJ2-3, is DAMVIQNPRYQVTQFGKPVTLSCSQTLNHNVMYWYQQKSSQAPKLLFHYYDKDFNNEADTPDNFQSRRPNTSFCFLDIRSPGLGDTAMYLCATSRDSGRVTDTQYFGPGTRLTVL.

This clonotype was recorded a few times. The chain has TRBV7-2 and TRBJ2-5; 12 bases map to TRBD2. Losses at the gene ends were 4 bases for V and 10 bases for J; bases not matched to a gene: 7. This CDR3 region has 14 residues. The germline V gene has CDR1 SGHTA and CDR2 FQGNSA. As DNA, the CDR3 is TGTGCCAGCAGCTCAAGGACTAGCGGGATCATCCAGTACTTC. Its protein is CASSSRTSGIIQYF.

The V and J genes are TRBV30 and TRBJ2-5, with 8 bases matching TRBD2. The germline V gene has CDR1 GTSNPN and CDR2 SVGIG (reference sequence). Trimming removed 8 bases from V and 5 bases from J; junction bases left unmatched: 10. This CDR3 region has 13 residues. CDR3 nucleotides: TGTGCCGGGGCGGGGGGCAATCGGGAGACCCAGTACTTC. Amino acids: CAGAGGNRETQYF.

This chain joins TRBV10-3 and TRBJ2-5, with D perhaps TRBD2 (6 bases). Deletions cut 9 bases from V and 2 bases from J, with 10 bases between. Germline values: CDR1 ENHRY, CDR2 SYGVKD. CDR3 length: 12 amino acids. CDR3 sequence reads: CAMGRGQETQYF. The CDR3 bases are TGTGCCATGGGGCGGGGACAAGAGACCCAGTACTTC.

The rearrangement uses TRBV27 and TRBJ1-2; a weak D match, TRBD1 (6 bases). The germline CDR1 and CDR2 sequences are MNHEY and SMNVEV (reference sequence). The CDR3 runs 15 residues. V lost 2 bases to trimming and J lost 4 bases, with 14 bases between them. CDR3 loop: CASSLGVGDIYGYTF. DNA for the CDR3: TGTGCCAGCAGTTTAGGAGTGGGGGACATCTATGGCTACACCTTC.

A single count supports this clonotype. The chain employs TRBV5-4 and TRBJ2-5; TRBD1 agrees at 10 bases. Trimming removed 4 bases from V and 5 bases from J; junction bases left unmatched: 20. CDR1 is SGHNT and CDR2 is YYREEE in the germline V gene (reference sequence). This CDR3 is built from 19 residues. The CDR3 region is CASSPAGPGQGRRGETQYF. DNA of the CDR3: TGTGCCAGCAGCCCCGCCGGTCCGGGACAGGGGAGGAGAGGGGAGACCCAGTACTTC.

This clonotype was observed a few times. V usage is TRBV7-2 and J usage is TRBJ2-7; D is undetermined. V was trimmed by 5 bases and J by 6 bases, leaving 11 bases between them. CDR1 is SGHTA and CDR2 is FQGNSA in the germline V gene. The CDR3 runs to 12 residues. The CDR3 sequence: CASSHFGLEQYF. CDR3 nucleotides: TGTGCCAGCAGCCATTTTGGGCTCGAGCAGTACTTC.